This TCR beta chain originates from a study of metastatic and nonmetastatic thyroid tumors. The V gene's germline CDR1 is MNHNS and CDR2 SASEGT. V lost 1 base to trimming and J lost 1 base; unmatched junction nucleotides: 6. CDR3 length equals 16 residues. This clone appeared a few times. TCRdb reprocessed the PCR reads via MiXCR. This sample has about 93,000 clones; 12% occur once, and the top ten carry about 11%. No treatment had been given to any patient before thyroid surgery. What was sequenced was blood. This clonotype originated in a female donor with papillary thyroid cancer or a benign thyroid nodule (not recorded which). Some clones in this sample may be carry-over from other donors' samples. V is TRBV6-1 and J is TRBJ1-1, with 7 bases that match TRBD1. The DNA for the CDR3 is TGTGCCAGCAGTGAAGGGAGGGGGCGGGGGAACACTGAAGCTTTCTTT. This encodes CASSEGRGRGNTEAFF.